The 30 T cell receptor beta chains in this list originate from one sample, sequenced in a study of blood T cell repertoires in COVID-19 (dated by TCRdb to about 2020). Library generation was performed with the immunoSEQ multiplex PCR assay. The table comes from immuneACCESS by way of TCRdb, which keeps in-frame sequences with V and J called. Part of the clones is missing from these tables; in studies checked, under half for an unresolved V gene and the rest for unknown reasons. Across this sample there are 70,000 to 90,000 clones, with about 82% seen only once. The biggest ten clones account for around a tenth of the sample. The sequenced sample was peripheral blood. These TCRs come from a man aged 50-59 years with COVID-19, enrolled during active disease.

The V and J genes are TRBV5-1 and TRBJ1-5; unclear D gene. There are 15 residues in the CDR3. Per germline, CDR1 SGHRS and CDR2 YFSETQ. V was cut by 4 bases and J by 2 bases, with 13 bases left in between. Here the CDR3 reads CASSLGGQGNQPQHF. As DNA, the CDR3 is TGCGCCAGCAGCCTGGGCGGGCAGGGCAATCAGCCCCAGCATTTT.

The rearrangement joins TRBV27 to TRBJ2-2; the D is unclear. Germline-derived CDR1 and CDR2 are MNHEY and SMNVEV (reference sequence). This CDR3 comprises 12 residues. V lost 3 bases and J 6 bases, leaving 5 bases between the germline ends. CDR3 protein: CASSFLAGELFF. CDR3 nucleotides: TGTGCCAGCAGTTTTCTCGCCGGGGAGCTGTTTTTT.

The chain combines TRBV7-3 with TRBJ2-2; TRBD2 matches 8 bases. The germline gives CDR1 SGHTA, CDR2 FQGTGA. The CDR3 has 14 amino acids. The J segment lost 4 bases and the V segment lost 7 bases, leaving 5 bases of the junction unmatched. The CDR3 coding sequence is TGTGCCAGCAAGGTAGCGGGAATCACCGGGGAGCTGTTTTTT. It specifies CASKVAGITGELFF.

In this sample, this clone turned up once. The CDR3 region is CASSSNPGQGNSPLHF. CDR3 bases: TGTGCCAGTAGTTCTAACCCGGGACAGGGTAATTCACCCCTCCACTTT. V usage is TRBV19 and J usage is TRBJ1-6; TRBD1 matches at 9 bases. V lost 5 bases, J lost 6 bases, and 8 bases stayed unmatched. Germline V gene lookup returns CDR1 LNHDA and CDR2 SQIVND (reference sequence). The CDR3 runs to 16 residues. Full variable domain (rest looked up from reference TRBV19 and TRBJ1-6): DGGITQSPKYLFRKEGQNVTLSCEQNLNHDAMYWYRQDPGQGLRLIYYSQIVNDFQKGDIAEGYSVSREKKESFPLTVTSAQKNPTAFYLCASSSNPGQGNSPLHFGNGTRLTVT.

The rearrangement links TRBV20-1 to TRBJ2-1; tentative D call: TRBD2 (6 bases). V was cut by 5 bases and J by 10 bases, with 9 bases left in between. Germline V CDR1 and CDR2: DFQATT, SNEGSKA (reference sequence). The CDR3 covers 10 residues. The CDR3 DNA reads TGCAGTGCTTGGACTAACGAGCAGTTCTTC. It yields the protein CSAWTNEQFF.

This rearrangement joins TRBV2 to TRBJ2-2, with 10 bases lining up with TRBD2. V was pared by 2 bases and J by 5 bases, with 14 bases of the junction left unmatched. Germline V gene data show CDR1 as SNHLY and CDR2 as FYNNEI. The CDR3 spans 19 residues. The CDR3 sequence: CASSERTSGLSQGTGELFF. Here the CDR3 DNA reads TGTGCCAGCAGTGAACGGACTAGCGGCCTCTCCCAGGGGACCGGGGAGCTGTTTTTT.

J is TRBJ2-3 and V is TRBV3-1 (or the pseudogene TRBV3-2); 8 bases are a match to TRBD2. There are 17 residues in the CDR3. The germline V gene encodes CDR1 LGHDT and CDR2 YNNKEL (reference sequence). Unmatched junction bases numbered 12, after V lost 3 bases and J lost 4 bases. In nucleotides, the CDR3 is TGTGCCAGCAGCCAGGGTGGAATAGCGGGATGGGCAGATACGCAGTATTTT. Its protein product is CASSQGGIAGWADTQYF.

The chain uses TRBV28 and TRBJ1-5; D may be TRBD1 (6 bases). V was cut by 3 bases and J by 1 base, with 10 bases left in between. CDR1 is MDHEN and CDR2 is SYDVKM in the germline V gene. The CDR3 runs 15 residues. The CDR3 here is CASSLAGVSNQPQHF. The CDR3 DNA reads TGTGCCAGCAGTTTGGCAGGGGTCAGCAATCAGCCCCAGCATTTT.

This chain connects TRBV28 to TRBJ2-7; D is ambiguous. This CDR3 has 12 residues. Germline-derived CDR1 and CDR2 are MDHEN and SYDVKM. Trimming cost V 7 bases and J 6 bases, with 13 bases left between them. CDR3 region: CASTTPPGEQYF. The CDR3 nucleotides are TGTGCCAGCACTACTCCTCCCGGCGAGCAGTACTTC. Combining the CDR3 with reference TRBV28 and TRBJ2-7 gives the whole variable domain DVKVTQSSRYLVKRTGEKVFLECVQDMDHENMFWYRQDPGLGLRLIYFSYDVKMKEKGDIPEGYSVSREKKERFSLILESASTNQTSMYLCASTTPPGEQYFGPGTRLTVT.

The rearrangement joins TRBV11-2 to TRBJ1-2, with 10 bases matching TRBD1. J was trimmed by 8 bases and V by 7 bases; bases with no gene match: 22. In germline, CDR1 is SGHAT, CDR2 FQNNGV. This CDR3 region has 18 residues. The DNA for the CDR3 is TGTGCCAGCACTACCAGTCGAGGACAGGGGGGCGATAATCGAGGCTACACCTTC. Protein product: CASTTSRGQGGDNRGYTF.

The V call is TRBV27, the J call TRBJ1-1, with a possible D match to TRBD1 (5 bases). The V gene's germline CDR1 is MNHEY and CDR2 SMNVEV (reference sequence). V lost 4 bases to trimming and J lost 1 base, with 19 bases between them. This CDR3 has 17 amino acids. CDR3 amino acids: CASSYRTGEKENTEAFF. CDR3 DNA sequence: TGTGCCAGCAGTTACAGGACGGGGGAAAAAGAGAACACTGAAGCTTTCTTT.

Turning to this clone: One end of the junction fails to match germline, which may point to a read error. The DNA for the CDR3 is TGTGCCAGCAGTTCAACAATCCGGGACACCCAGTTC. As protein: CASSSTIRDTQF. The J gene is TRBJ2-7, the V gene TRBV7-9, with a tentative D call TRBD1 (6 bases). The CDR3 sequence is 12 residues long. Per the germline V gene, CDR1 is SEHNR and CDR2 is FQNEAQ (reference sequence). Full variable domain (missing parts from reference TRBV7-9 and TRBJ2-7): DTGVSQNPRHKITKRGQNVTFRCDPISEHNRLYWYRQTLGQGPEFLTYFQNEAQLEKSRLLSDRFSAERPKGSFSTLEIQRTEQGDSAMYLCASSSTIRDTQFGPGTRLTVT.

The gene calls are TRBV9 and TRBJ2-3; D possibly corresponds to TRBD2 (6 bases). Trimming removed 2 bases from V and 2 bases from J, with 12 bases in between. CDR3 length: 15 residues. Germline V gives CDR1 SGDLS, CDR2 YYNGEE. CDR3 DNA sequence: TGTGCCAGCAGCGTCAGCGGGCCCCACACAGATACGCAGTATTTT. Its translation: CASSVSGPHTDTQYF.

The CDR3 DNA sequence: TGTGCCAGCAGCCCCTTGAGGGGGGGCAGTGAAAAACTGTTTTTT. Its translation: CASSPLRGGSEKLFF. V usage is TRBV9 and J usage is TRBJ1-4, with D perhaps TRBD1 (6 bases). The CDR3 has 15 amino acids. CDR1 is SGDLS, CDR2 YYNGEE, per germline. V was trimmed by 4 bases and J by 7 bases, leaving 17 bases between them.

The J gene is TRBJ1-1, the V gene TRBV14; 7 nucleotides align to TRBD1. The V segment lost 11 bases and the J segment 5 bases; nucleotides outside the gene matches: 8. The V gene's germline CDR1 is SGHDN and CDR2 FVKESK. The CDR3 has 12 amino acids. CDR3 residues: CASAQGRTEAFF. The CDR3 nucleotides are TGTGCCTCGGCACAGGGGAGGACTGAAGCTTTCTTT.

The chain combines TRBV7-9 with TRBJ1-3; D may be TRBD1 (5 bases). Trimming left V 1 base short and J 2 bases short, with 6 bases between. The CDR3 is 14 residues long. The germline gives CDR1 SEHNR, CDR2 FQNEAQ (reference sequence). CDR3 protein: CASSLGTTGNTIYF. CDR3 DNA: TGTGCCAGCAGCTTAGGGACAACTGGAAACACCATATATTTT.

CDR3 amino acids: CASSQETAGGNNEQFF. The CDR3 DNA reads as TGCGCCAGCAGCCAAGAAACAGCGGGAGGGAACAATGAGCAGTTCTTC. The chain recombines TRBV4-3 with TRBJ2-1, with TRBD2 matching 10 bases. The germline V gene encodes CDR1 LGHNA and CDR2 YSLEER. The CDR3 sequence is 16 residues long. The ends lost 0 bases at V and 5 bases at J; junction bases unmatched: 4.

The V call is TRBV5-1, the J call TRBJ2-7, with TRBD2 as a possible D gene (7 bases). V was clipped by 5 bases and J by 6 bases, with 18 bases between them. Germline V gives CDR1 SGHRS, CDR2 YFSETQ. This CDR3 spans 14 amino acids. CDR3 residues: CASREGGGPLEQYF. The CDR3 nucleotides read TGCGCCAGCAGGGAGGGGGGGGGACCCCTCGAGCAGTACTTC.

Only one count was recorded for this clone. The chain joins TRBV28 to TRBJ2-3; 13 nucleotides match TRBD2. V shed 6 bases, J shed 3 bases, and the junction held 0 bases outside the gene matches. The CDR3 has 14 residues. CDR1 and CDR2 from the germline V gene are MDHEN and SYDVKM. The CDR3 here is CASRLAGGTDTQYF. The CDR3 coding sequence is TGTGCCAGCAGACTAGCGGGAGGGACAGATACGCAGTATTTT.

CDR3 loop: CASSQDWTRGSSPLHF. For the CDR3, the DNA is TGTGCCAGCAGCCAAGACTGGACCCGAGGGAGTTCACCCCTCCACTTT. The V call is TRBV14, the J call TRBJ1-6; no clear D gene. There are 16 residues in the CDR3. CDR1 and CDR2 from the germline V gene are SGHDN and FVKESK. V was trimmed by 0 bases and J by 9 bases, leaving 15 bases between them.

This chain joins TRBV3-1 (or the pseudogene TRBV3-2) and TRBJ2-7; maybe TRBD1 (5 bases). Trimming left V 4 bases short and J 3 bases short, with 16 bases between. In germline, CDR1 is LGHDT, CDR2 YNNKEL (reference sequence). CDR3 size: 15 residues. Here the CDR3 DNA reads TGTGCCAGCAGCCTTTTGGGGCGGCAGGGCTACGAGCAGTACTTC. Translating gives CASSLLGRQGYEQYF.

This chain links TRBV11-2 with TRBJ2-7, with TRBD2 identical over 11 bases. In germline, CDR1 is SGHAT, CDR2 FQNNGV. This CDR3 spans 14 amino acids. V was pared by 3 bases and J by 5 bases, with 3 bases of the junction left unmatched. CDR3 sequence (DNA): TGTGCCAGCAGCTTTAGCGGGAGGGCCGACGAGCAGTACTTC. It translates to CASSFSGRADEQYF.

The rearrangement links TRBV4-1 to TRBJ1-2; perhaps TRBD1 as D (5 bases). CDR1 MGHRA and CDR2 YSYEKL come from the germline V gene. There are 13 residues in the CDR3. V lost 3 bases and J lost 0, with 5 bases in between. The CDR3 DNA reads TGCGCCAGCAGCCAGACAGCTAACTATGGCTACACCTTC. Translation: CASSQTANYGYTF.

The genes are TRBV5-1 and TRBJ2-4, with D tentatively TRBD2 (6 bases). The CDR3 has 17 amino acids. Germline CDR1 and CDR2: SGHRS and YFSETQ. V dropped 9 bases and J dropped 0 bases, with 22 bases sitting between them. The CDR3 bases are TGCGCCATCATCCTAGTCGGGGGACCAATAGCCAAAAACATTCAGTACTTC. This codes for CAIILVGGPIAKNIQYF.

The CDR3 reads CSVEFGSMNTEAFF. In DNA, the CDR3 is TGCAGCGTTGAATTCGGTTCTATGAACACTGAAGCTTTCTTT. The V and J genes are TRBV29-1 and TRBJ1-1; no definite D call. Trimming took off 2 bases at V and 0 bases at J, with 10 bases between the two ends. This CDR3 is built from 14 residues. Germline lookup yields CDR1 SQVTM and CDR2 ANQGSEA.

V is TRBV24-1 and J is TRBJ2-5, with 8 bases fitting TRBD1. The germline V gene has CDR1 KGHDR and CDR2 SFDVKD. The CDR3 runs 14 residues. Losses at the gene ends were 6 bases for V and 4 bases for J; bases not matched to a gene: 6. The CDR3 region has the DNA TGTGCCACCAGTACAGGGGGTTCGAGAGAGACCCAGTACTTC. Translated, it gives CATSTGGSRETQYF.

The count of this clone is one. J is TRBJ2-1 and V is TRBV3-1 (or the pseudogene TRBV3-2), with a weak D call TRBD2 (5 bases). The CDR3 sequence is 15 residues long. V was clipped by 2 bases and J by 13 bases, with 21 bases between them. Germline CDR1 reads LGHDT; CDR2 reads YNNKEL (reference sequence). The DNA for the CDR3 is TGTGCCAGCAGCCAATTGCCGGGGTCCAAAGGAGGACAGTTCTTC. This translates into CASSQLPGSKGGQFF.

The chain uses TRBV27 and TRBJ2-1; 13 bases align to TRBD2. Trimming took 8 bases from V and 2 from J; bases not matched to a gene: 12. Germline loops: CDR1 MNHEY, CDR2 SMNVEV (reference sequence). The CDR3 consists of 18 residues. The CDR3 region is CASRPVRLAGGPYNEQFF. For the CDR3, the DNA is TGTGCCAGCCGCCCCGTCCGACTAGCGGGAGGACCCTACAATGAGCAGTTCTTC.

This sequence joins TRBV3-1 (or the pseudogene TRBV3-2) and TRBJ1-6; 8 bases line up with TRBD1. There are 16 residues in the CDR3. The germline CDR1 and CDR2 sequences are LGHDT and YNNKEL (reference sequence). The J segment lost 2 bases and the V segment lost 5 bases, leaving 5 bases of the junction unmatched. The CDR3 DNA is TGTGCCAGCAGCTTAAGACAGGGGCCCTATAATTCACCCCTCCACTTT. Its translation: CASSLRQGPYNSPLHF.

The V gene is TRBV7-3, the J gene TRBJ1-2; D gene unclear. V lost 5 bases, J lost 8 bases, and 18 bases lay in between. From germline, CDR1 is SGHTA and CDR2 FQGTGA. The CDR3 totals 14 residues. For the CDR3, the DNA is TGTGCCAGCAGCAAGGACGGGAGACCGGGGGGCTACACCTTC. The encoded protein is CASSKDGRPGGYTF.